This T cell receptor (beta chain) was captured in a study of OX40 agonist ivuxolimab in advanced cancers. Study-wide context: While on treatment, patients had intravenous ivuxolimab at 0.01 to 10 mg/kg every 2 weeks.

Profiling relied on immunoSEQ multiplex PCR, and the TCRdb table lists in-frame clones only, not all of them. This sample has 77,000 or so clones, with about nine tenths found just once. V dropped 8 bases and J dropped 7; count of bases not matched to a gene: 12. The length of the CDR3 is 15 residues. The germline V gene has CDR1 MDHEN and CDR2 SYDVKM. If patients had autoimmune disease history or systemic immunosuppression, they were excluded. The J gene is TRBJ1-5, the V gene TRBV28, with TRBD1 matching over 9 bases. The receptor was derived from an adult with an advanced solid tumor such as melanoma, head and neck, liver or kidney cancer. The starting material was CD4+ or CD8+ T cells sorted from blood, obtained in a trial of the OX40 agonist ivuxolimab. In DNA, the CDR3 is TGTGCCAGCGGATTAGTACAGGGGGCGCGACAGCCCCAGCATTTT. Protein sequence: CASGLVQGARQPQHF.